Shown below are 31 T cell receptor beta chains from a single sample sequenced in a study of OX40 agonist ivuxolimab in advanced cancers. Measured with immunoSEQ multiplex PCR; TCRdb has only the in-frame clones, and not every one. The table includes tens of thousands of clones, just under 80% detected once. Here the sequenced sample was CD4+ or CD8+ T cells sorted from blood, taken in a trial of the OX40 agonist ivuxolimab. The receptor set was obtained from an adult with an advanced solid tumor such as melanoma, head and neck, liver or kidney cancer.

V is TRBV19 and J is TRBJ2-1, with 11 bases fitting TRBD2. V shed 8 bases and J 0 bases; nucleotides not matched to a gene: 3. This CDR3 region has 15 residues. Germline V gene lookup returns CDR1 LNHDA and CDR2 SQIVND (reference sequence). CDR3 loop: CASRSGGASYNEQFF. The CDR3 DNA is TGTGCCAGTCGTAGCGGGGGGGCCTCCTACAATGAGCAGTTCTTC.

The chain combines TRBV27 with TRBJ2-2, with a tentative D call TRBD1 (5 bases). V gave up 1 base and J gave up 0 bases, with 12 bases separating them. The CDR3 spans 17 residues. Looked up from germline, CDR1 is MNHEY and CDR2 is SMNVEV (reference sequence). The CDR3 loop reads CASSLWVRAPNTGELFF. The CDR3 DNA is TGTGCCAGCAGTTTATGGGTCAGGGCCCCGAACACCGGGGAGCTGTTTTTT.

The J gene is TRBJ1-5, the V gene TRBV18; D remains ambiguous. The CDR3 length is 16 residues. The V end lost 4 bases, the J end lost 0 bases, and 13 bases lay between the germline ends. Germline CDR1 and CDR2: KGHSH and LQKENI. CDR3 nucleotide sequence: TGTGCCAGCTCACTACTCCCCGCAGATAGCAATCAGCCCCAGCATTTT. The encoded protein is CASSLLPADSNQPQHF.

The CDR3 loop reads CASSNDYRENVLTF. Here the CDR3 DNA reads TGTGCCAGCAGTAATGATTACAGGGAAAACGTCCTGACTTTC. V usage is TRBV5-6 and J usage is TRBJ2-6, with D possibly matching TRBD1 (6 bases). V was trimmed by 5 bases and J by 10 bases, leaving 16 bases between them. Germline values: CDR1 SGHDT, CDR2 YYEEEE. CDR3 length equals 14 residues.

For the CDR3, the DNA is TGCGCCAGCAGCTTGGGGGGATCCCGGGAGACCCAGTACTTC. Protein product: CASSLGGSRETQYF. The chain uses TRBV5-1 and TRBJ2-5; D is undetermined. In germline, CDR1 is SGHRS, CDR2 YFSETQ. The CDR3 is 14 amino acids. Trimming shortened V by 0 bases and J by 5 bases, and 11 bases separated the two germline ends.

The chain recombines TRBV2 with TRBJ2-7; D is possibly TRBD1 or TRBD2 (5 bases each). The CDR3 consists of 15 residues. Germline CDR1 is SNHLY and CDR2 is FYNNEI. The V end lost 8 bases, the J end lost 0 bases, and 17 bases lay between the germline ends. The CDR3 nucleotides read TGTGCCAGCCGACGAACGGGACGGAGCTCCTACGAGCAGTACTTC. Protein product: CASRRTGRSSYEQYF.

The rearrangement uses TRBV28 and TRBJ1-4; D is perhaps TRBD1 (6 bases). V lost 6 bases to trimming and J lost 3 bases, with 17 bases between them. Germline CDR1 is MDHEN and CDR2 is SYDVKM. The CDR3 runs 16 residues. CDR3 sequence (DNA): TGTGCCAGCAGCCAAGGGGGGTCCTCCGCTAATGAAAAACTGTTTTTT. Its translation is CASSQGGSSANEKLFF.

This clone came up a few times. The chain carries TRBV2 and TRBJ2-3; D may correspond to TRBD1 or TRBD2 (6 bases each). The CDR3 sequence is 15 residues long. CDR1 and CDR2 (germline): SNHLY, FYNNEI. V was clipped by 10 bases and J by 3 bases, with 20 bases between them. CDR3 nucleotides: TGTGCCACGCGACCCTCGGGGGCTGAAACAGATACGCAGTATTTT. This encodes CATRPSGAETDTQYF.

The V call is TRBV7-9, the J call TRBJ1-6; tentative D call: TRBD1 (6 bases). This CDR3 is built from 13 residues. V lost 3 bases to trimming and J lost 8 bases, with 8 bases between them. Germline V CDR1 and CDR2: SEHNR, FQNEAQ (reference sequence). CDR3 nucleotides: TGTGCCAGCAGCTTCTCAGGGGATTCACCCCTCCACTTT. Translated: CASSFSGDSPLHF.

This CDR3 is CASSPQGLDTEAFF. The CDR3, as DNA: TGTGCCAGCTCACCACAAGGTCTTGACACTGAAGCTTTCTTT. This chain links TRBV18 with TRBJ1-1; no definite D call. The germline gives CDR1 KGHSH, CDR2 LQKENI. V gave up 1 base and J gave up 3 bases, with 9 bases separating them. This CDR3 has 14 residues.

V and J are TRBV6-5 and TRBJ1-3, with D perhaps TRBD1 (5 bases). The ends were cut back, 7 bases at V and 4 bases at J, with 17 bases in the middle. The CDR3 has 15 amino acids. CDR1 and CDR2 from the germline V gene are MNHEY and SVGAGI. In DNA form, the CDR3 reads TGTGCCAGCACGCCATCAGGGTTGGGAGGAAACACCATATATTTT. It yields the protein CASTPSGLGGNTIYF.

This clone occurred once. The genes are TRBV4-3 and TRBJ2-3; 11 bases fit TRBD2. The germline V gene has CDR1 LGHNA and CDR2 YSLEER. J was trimmed by 6 bases and V by 4 bases; bases with no gene match: 9. The CDR3 extends over 16 amino acids. The CDR3 sequence is CASSPQRLAGSDTQYF. CDR3 bases: TGCGCCAGCAGCCCGCAGCGACTAGCGGGGTCCGATACGCAGTATTTT.

To note about this clone: One junction end disagrees with the germline gene, perhaps due to a read error. The chain's CDR3 is CASSQRTTGNTIYF. In DNA, the CDR3 is TGCGCCAGCAGCCAACGGACAACTGGAAACACCATATATTTT. The chain uses TRBV7-2 and TRBJ1-3; weak D call: TRBD1 (5 bases). CDR3 length: 14 amino acids. CDR1 and CDR2 from the germline V gene are SGHTA and FQGNSA.

CDR3: CASSPHRGRTEAFF. CDR3 DNA sequence: TGTGCCAGCAGCCCCCACAGGGGGAGGACTGAAGCTTTCTTT. This chain links TRBV7-2 with TRBJ1-1, with TRBD1 matching 8 bases. The length of the CDR3 is 14 residues. J was trimmed by 5 bases and V by 5 bases; bases with no gene match: 7. CDR1 SGHTA and CDR2 FQGNSA come from the germline V gene.

The chain links TRBV14 to TRBJ2-3, with TRBD2 identical over 14 bases. Trimming at V came to 5 bases and at J to 0 bases, leaving 10 bases not matched to a gene. In germline, CDR1 is SGHDN, CDR2 FVKESK. This CDR3 has 19 residues. The CDR3 sequence is CASSSLPGLAGDSTDTQYF. The CDR3 nucleotides are TGTGCCAGCAGCAGTCTCCCGGGACTAGCGGGAGACAGCACAGATACGCAGTATTTT.

This chain uses TRBV7-9 with TRBJ1-5; no clear D gene. V was cut by 1 base and J by 8 bases, with 9 bases left in between. The CDR3 contains 13 residues. Germline V lookup: CDR1 SEHNR, CDR2 FQNEAQ (reference sequence). The DNA of the CDR3 is TGTGCCAGCAGCTTAGAGCCAGTTGAGCCCCAGCATTTT. This encodes CASSLEPVEPQHF.

The V call is TRBV29-1, the J call TRBJ1-1; 7 nucleotides agree with TRBD1. The J segment lost 0 bases and the V segment lost 4 bases, leaving 2 bases of the junction unmatched. CDR3 length: 13 amino acids. The germline V gene has CDR1 SQVTM and CDR2 ANQGSEA. The CDR3 is CSVVGQLNTEAFF. In nucleotides, the CDR3 is TGCAGCGTTGTGGGACAGTTGAACACTGAAGCTTTCTTT.

V is TRBV5-1 and J is TRBJ2-5; D not certain. Germline values: CDR1 SGHRS, CDR2 YFSETQ. CDR3 length: 14 residues. Trimming left V 4 bases short and J 4 bases short, with 14 bases between. The CDR3 nucleotides are TGCGCCAGCAGCCCCGGCAGCCGGCTAGAGACCCAGTACTTC. Translated, it gives CASSPGSRLETQYF. The whole variable domain, remainder taken from reference TRBV5-1 and TRBJ2-5, is KAGVTQTPRYLIKTRGQQVTLSCSPISGHRSVSWYQQTPGQGLQFLFEYFSETQRNKGNFPGRFSGRQFSNSRSEMNVSTLELGDSALYLCASSPGSRLETQYFGPGTRLLVL.

This chain uses TRBV6-6 with TRBJ1-2; 9 bases are a match to TRBD1. V shed 4 bases and J 8 bases; nucleotides not matched to a gene: 14. CDR3 length equals 16 residues. Germline V CDR1 and CDR2: MNHNY, SVGAGI (reference sequence). CDR3 in amino acids: CASSSTGQGNTKGYTF. As DNA, the CDR3 is TGTGCCAGCAGTTCCACAGGACAGGGGAATACGAAGGGCTACACCTTC.

This chain uses TRBV5-6 with TRBJ2-7; D may match TRBD1 or TRBD2 (5 bases each). CDR1 is SGHDT and CDR2 is YYEEEE in the germline V gene. V was trimmed by 6 bases and J by 2 bases, leaving 15 bases between them. The CDR3 consists of 14 residues. For the CDR3, the DNA is TGTGCCAGCACTCCGGGGCTCTCCACCTACGAGCAGTACTTC. It codes for CASTPGLSTYEQYF.

By share of the sample, this clone is medium-sized (0.01 to 0.1%). This chain connects TRBV19 to TRBJ2-3; 8 bases agree with TRBD1. The CDR3 consists of 19 residues. The germline V gene has CDR1 LNHDA and CDR2 SQIVND (reference sequence). V trimming: 8 bases; J trimming: 4 bases; junction bases outside the gene matches: 23. The CDR3 protein is CASSTKFADRVWDPDTQYF. CDR3 coding DNA: TGTGCCAGTTCTACAAAGTTCGCGGACAGGGTGTGGGACCCAGATACGCAGTATTTT.

J is TRBJ1-2 and V is TRBV28; D perhaps matches TRBD1 (5 bases). CDR1 and CDR2 (germline): MDHEN, SYDVKM. The CDR3 length is 15 residues. V lost 8 bases to trimming and J lost 3 bases, with 19 bases between them. The CDR3 nucleotides read TGTGCCAGCTCATCGGGGGGGAATCAAGACTATGGCTACACCTTC. It translates to CASSSGGNQDYGYTF.

The chain recombines TRBV2 with TRBJ1-5; D is unresolved. Germline values: CDR1 SNHLY, CDR2 FYNNEI. CDR3 length equals 14 residues. Between the trimmed V and J ends, which lost 6 bases and 0 bases, there was a span of 9 bases. The CDR3 loop is CASSHAYSNQPQHF. CDR3 bases: TGTGCCAGCAGCCACGCATATAGCAATCAGCCCCAGCATTTT.

The chain uses TRBV30 and TRBJ2-1, with D possibly being TRBD2 (6 bases). The germline V and J ends were trimmed by 0 bases and 9 bases, with 15 bases remaining between them. The CDR3 length is 14 residues. The germline V gene has CDR1 GTSNPN and CDR2 SVGIG (reference sequence). The CDR3 here is CAWSVNLQRVEQFF. The CDR3 nucleotides are TGTGCCTGGAGTGTAAACCTACAGCGGGTTGAGCAGTTCTTC.

The V and J genes are TRBV9 and TRBJ2-7; 8 bases fit TRBD2. The CDR3 sequence is 16 residues long. Germline assignment: CDR1 SGDLS and CDR2 YYNGEE. Trimming at V came to 0 bases and at J to 4 bases, leaving 9 bases not matched to a gene. CDR3: CASSVGSSGSLYEQYF. CDR3 bases: TGTGCCAGCAGCGTAGGATCGAGCGGGAGCCTTTACGAGCAGTACTTC.

This chain uses TRBV7-2 with TRBJ2-3, with 11 bases lining up with TRBD2. The CDR3 is 17 amino acids. The J segment lost 2 bases and the V segment lost 6 bases, leaving 10 bases of the junction unmatched. Germline CDR1 is SGHTA and CDR2 is FQGNSA. The CDR3 reads CASSTSGGRAVTDTQYF. The CDR3 bases are TGTGCCAGCAGTACTAGCGGGGGAAGGGCGGTCACAGATACGCAGTATTTT.

In this sample, this clone turned up once. The chain couples TRBV27 to TRBJ1-1; the match to TRBD1 covers 7 bases. V lost 4 bases and J lost 1; bases outside the gene matches: 3. Germline V gene data show CDR1 as MNHEY and CDR2 as SMNVEV (reference sequence). The CDR3 runs to 14 residues. In nucleotides, the CDR3 is TGTGCCAGCAGTTCGGAGGGGGCGAACACTGAAGCTTTCTTT. Its protein is CASSSEGANTEAFF.

The chain links TRBV7-2 to TRBJ2-7; D ambiguous. V dropped 0 bases and J dropped 1 base, with 4 bases sitting between them. The germline CDR1 and CDR2 sequences are SGHTA and FQGNSA. The CDR3 has 13 residues. The CDR3 reads CASSLASSYEQYF. DNA for the CDR3: TGTGCCAGCAGCTTAGCAAGTTCCTACGAGCAGTACTTC.

The chain recombines TRBV5-8 with TRBJ2-7; D remains ambiguous. CDR3 length: 13 residues. V lost 0 bases and J lost 3, with 7 bases in between. Germline-derived CDR1 and CDR2 are SGHTS and YDEGEE. In DNA, the CDR3 is TGTGCCAGCAGCTTGGGTTCCTACTACGAGCAGTACTTC. It translates to CASSLGSYYEQYF. Supplemented by reference TRBV5-8 and TRBJ2-7, the full variable domain reads EAGVTQSPTHLIKTRGQQATLRCSPISGHTSVYWYQQALGLGLQFLLWYDEGEERNRGNFPPRFSGRQFPNYSSELNVNALELEDSALYLCASSLGSYYEQYFGPGTRLTVT.

The CDR3 loop reads CASSVGQGRGQPQHF. The CDR3 coding sequence is TGTGCCAGCAGCGTCGGACAGGGTAGGGGTCAGCCCCAGCATTTT. This chain uses TRBV9 with TRBJ1-5, with TRBD1 matching 8 bases. V was clipped by 2 bases and J by 6 bases; unmatched bases: 7. CDR3 length: 15 amino acids. The V gene's germline CDR1 is SGDLS and CDR2 YYNGEE.

The chain employs TRBV28 and TRBJ1-6; 7 bases align to TRBD1. Germline values: CDR1 MDHEN, CDR2 SYDVKM. The length of the CDR3 is 14 residues. V lost 5 bases, J lost 9 bases, and 7 bases stayed unmatched. Here the CDR3 DNA reads TGTGCCAGCAGTACGACAGGGACCATTTCACCCCTCCACTTT. Translation: CASSTTGTISPLHF.